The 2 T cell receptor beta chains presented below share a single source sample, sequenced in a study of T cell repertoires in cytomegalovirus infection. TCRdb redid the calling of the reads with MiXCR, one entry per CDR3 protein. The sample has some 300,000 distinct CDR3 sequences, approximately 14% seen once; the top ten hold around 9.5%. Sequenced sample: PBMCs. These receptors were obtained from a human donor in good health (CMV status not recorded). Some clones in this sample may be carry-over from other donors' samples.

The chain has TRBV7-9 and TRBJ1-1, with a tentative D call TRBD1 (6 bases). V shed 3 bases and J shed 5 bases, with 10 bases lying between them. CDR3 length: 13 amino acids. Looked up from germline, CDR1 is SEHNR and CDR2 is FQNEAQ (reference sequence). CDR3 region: CASSLGGETEAFF. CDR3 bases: TGTGCCAGCAGCTTGGGGGGCGAGACTGAAGCTTTCTTT.

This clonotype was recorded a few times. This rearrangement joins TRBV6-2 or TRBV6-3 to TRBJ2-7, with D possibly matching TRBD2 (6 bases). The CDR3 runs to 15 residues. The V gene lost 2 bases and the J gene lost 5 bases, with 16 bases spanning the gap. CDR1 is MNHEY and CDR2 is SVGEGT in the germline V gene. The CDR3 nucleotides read TGTGCCAGCAGTTACGGTCGGCTAGCGTCGAACGAGCAGTACTTC. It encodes CASSYGRLASNEQYF.